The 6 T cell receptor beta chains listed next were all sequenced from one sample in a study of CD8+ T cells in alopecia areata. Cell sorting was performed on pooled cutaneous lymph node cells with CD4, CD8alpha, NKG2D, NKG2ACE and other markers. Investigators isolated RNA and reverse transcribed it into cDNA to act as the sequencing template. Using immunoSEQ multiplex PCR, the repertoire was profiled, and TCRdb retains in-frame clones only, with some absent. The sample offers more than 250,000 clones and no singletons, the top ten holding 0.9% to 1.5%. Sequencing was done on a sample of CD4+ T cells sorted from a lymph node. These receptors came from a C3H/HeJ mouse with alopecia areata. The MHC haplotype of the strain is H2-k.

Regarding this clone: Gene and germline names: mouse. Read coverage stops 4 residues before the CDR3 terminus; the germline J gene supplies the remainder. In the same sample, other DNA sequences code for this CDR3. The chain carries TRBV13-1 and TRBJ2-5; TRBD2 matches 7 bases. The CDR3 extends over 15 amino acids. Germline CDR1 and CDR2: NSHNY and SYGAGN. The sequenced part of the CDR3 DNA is TGTGCCAGCAGTGATGCACGGGGGGGAGGAGAC. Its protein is CASSDARGGGD. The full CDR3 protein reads CASSDARGGGDTQYF.

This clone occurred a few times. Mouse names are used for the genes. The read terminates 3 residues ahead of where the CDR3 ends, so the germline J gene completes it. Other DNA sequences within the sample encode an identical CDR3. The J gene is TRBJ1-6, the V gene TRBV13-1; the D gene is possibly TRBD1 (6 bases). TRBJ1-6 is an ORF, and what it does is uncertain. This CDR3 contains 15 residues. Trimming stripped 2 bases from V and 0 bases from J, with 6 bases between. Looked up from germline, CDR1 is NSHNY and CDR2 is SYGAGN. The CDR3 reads CASSDRGSYNSPLYF. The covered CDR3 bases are TGTGCCAGCAGTGACAGGGGTTCCTATAATTCGCCC.

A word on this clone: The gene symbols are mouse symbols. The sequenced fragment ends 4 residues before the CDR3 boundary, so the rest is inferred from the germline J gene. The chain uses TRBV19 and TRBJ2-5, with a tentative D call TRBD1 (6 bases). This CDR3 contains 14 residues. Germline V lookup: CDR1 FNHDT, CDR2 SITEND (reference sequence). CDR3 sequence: CASSPRDTKDTQYF. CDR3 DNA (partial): TGTGCCAGCAGTCCTCGGGACACAAAAGAC.

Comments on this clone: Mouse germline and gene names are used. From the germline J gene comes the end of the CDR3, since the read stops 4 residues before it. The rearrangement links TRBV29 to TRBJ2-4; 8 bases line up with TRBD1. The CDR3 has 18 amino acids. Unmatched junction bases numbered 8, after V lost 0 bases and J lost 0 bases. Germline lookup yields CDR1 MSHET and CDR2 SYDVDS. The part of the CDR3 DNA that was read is TGTGCTAGCAGTTTATCGAGGCCAGGGGGCAGGAGTCAAAAC. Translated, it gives CASSLSRPGGRSQN. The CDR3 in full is CASSLSRPGGRSQNTLYF.

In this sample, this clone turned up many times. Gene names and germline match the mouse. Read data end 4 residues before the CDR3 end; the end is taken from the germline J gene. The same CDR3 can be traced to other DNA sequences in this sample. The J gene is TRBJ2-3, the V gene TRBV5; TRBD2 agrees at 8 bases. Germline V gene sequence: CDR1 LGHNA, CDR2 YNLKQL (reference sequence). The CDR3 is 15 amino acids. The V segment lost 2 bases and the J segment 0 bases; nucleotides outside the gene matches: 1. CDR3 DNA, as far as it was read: TGTGCCAGCAGCCAAACTGGGGGTAGTGCAGAA. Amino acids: CASSQTGGSAE. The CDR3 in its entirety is CASSQTGGSAETLYF.

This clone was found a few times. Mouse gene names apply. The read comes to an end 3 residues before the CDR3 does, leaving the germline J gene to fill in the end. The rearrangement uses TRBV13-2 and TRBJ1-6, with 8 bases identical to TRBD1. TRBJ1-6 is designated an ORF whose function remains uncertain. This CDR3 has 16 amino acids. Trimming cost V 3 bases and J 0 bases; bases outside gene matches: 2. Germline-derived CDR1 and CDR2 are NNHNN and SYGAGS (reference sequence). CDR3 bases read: TGTGCCAGCGGTGGGACAGGGACTTCCTATAATTCGCCC. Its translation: CASGGTGTSYNSP. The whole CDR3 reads CASGGTGTSYNSPLYF.